One TCR beta chain is described in this entry. This clone occurred a few times. The specificity of this receptor is unknown. No base qualities exist here, and no much larger clone lies one base off it. All of the isolated RNA was reverse transcribed with the High Capacity cDNA Reverse Transcription Kit, so expressed TCRB transcripts were sequenced. Naive, central memory and regulatory T cell samples underwent deep immunoSEQ sequencing, averaging about 3.57 million total reads per sample. Sorted cells were lysed in RLT buffer, and RNA was extracted using DNase-treated RNeasy Micro or Mini kits according to cell number. Each cell subset was processed separately to prevent cross-contamination, with patient and healthy donor samples processed together. The immunoSEQ multiplex PCR was used to amplify TCRB sequences from cDNA, generating 87-bp fragments that spanned the CDR3 region. Sequencing of the amplicons was done on the Illumina HiSeq platform. Concerning the study's data processing: Synthetic template baselines were used to correct PCR bias computationally, reads within Hamming distance 2 were collapsed together, and singletons that could not be merged were discarded. Reads were aligned against IMGT so that V, D and J genes, CDR3 length and insertions or deletions at six rearrangement sites could be assigned. Within each subset, clonotype counts were normalized to sorted cell number, and only after that were true diversity and Gini coefficients computed with the tcR R package. The overlap coefficient, calculated on TCRB nucleotide sequences, was used to quantify repertoire sharing. Out-of-frame TCRB sequences from naive cells were analyzed as a proxy for the pre-selection repertoire. The table was pulled from immuneACCESS by TCRdb, which kept in-frame rearrangements only. Such tables lose some clones; where checked, under half of the loss comes from unresolved V genes, and the rest has no known cause. V and J calls and clone size are those listed in that table; D and trimming were worked out from the DNA. The sample table shows 200,000 to 250,000 clones, and roughly 13% are seen once. The ten largest clones represent around 0.03% of the sample.

The data are from a study of beta chain features in type 1 diabetes (dated by TCRdb to about 2018). For context, the study as a whole: No differences in mean age, gender distribution, total cell number or subset yield were found between patients and healthy donors. Across all samples, roughly 110,000,000 sorted cells were examined, and cell number per subset correlated strongly with RNA yield. In the study, recently diagnosed type 1 diabetes patients and matched healthy donors were compared on the TCRB repertoires of their sorted circulating CD4+ T cell subsets. Regulatory and stem cell-like memory subsets were isolated from only 8 patients and roughly 8 healthy donors, whereas naive and central memory subsets came from all 28 donors. Results and caveats for the whole study, not just this receptor: Because small numbers of individuals were included in the HLA sub-analyses, any influence of HLA type on TCRB rearrangement was left unresolved. PCR might favor shorter templates, but patient and control samples were amplified and corrected together, so any skew would affect both groups equally. Naive, central memory and regulatory TCRB repertoires appeared more similar among patients than among healthy donors. Sequencing cDNA rather than genomic DNA could over-represent highly expressing activated cells, although activation and CD3 levels did not differ between groups. In all four CD4+ subsets, TCRB CDR3 length was moderately but significantly shorter in type 1 diabetes patients. Patients with type 1 diabetes made fewer insertions and deleted more nucleotides at VDJ recombination sites, implying thymic rearrangement abnormalities.

A single peripheral blood draw of around 120 mL on average was collected from each donor into heparinised tubes. A BD FACSAria II was used to sort naive, central memory, regulatory and stem cell-like memory CD4+ T cells with a panel that included CD45RO, CCR7, CD25, CD127, CD95 and CD27. Every sorted population had a purity above 95%. PBMCs were separated immediately by Lymphoprep density gradient centrifugation and were stained directly, without being cultured. To minimize batch effects, samples were stained and sorted in pairs, one healthy donor with one patient per experiment. Inclusive of the bounding cysteine and phenylalanine, the CDR3 is 14 residues long. CDR3 DNA is the only sequence kept; it has 42 bases, read in frame from the first base. As encoded in the germline V gene, CDR1 is SNHLY while CDR2 is FYNNEI. V sheds 5 bases and J sheds 4 bases, leaving 11 bases between their ends.

The specimen sequenced was naive CD4+ T cells from blood. The cell subset or site tag for this specimen amounts to: true naive CD4+ T cells. This TCR derives from a woman between 40 and 55 years old in good health. The chain couples TRBV2 to TRBJ2-2; TRBD1 might be the D gene, on 6 matching bases. The sequenced DNA: TGTGCCAGCAGTAACAGGGCGGCCACCGGGGAGCTGTTTTTT. Protein translation: CASSNRAATGELFF.